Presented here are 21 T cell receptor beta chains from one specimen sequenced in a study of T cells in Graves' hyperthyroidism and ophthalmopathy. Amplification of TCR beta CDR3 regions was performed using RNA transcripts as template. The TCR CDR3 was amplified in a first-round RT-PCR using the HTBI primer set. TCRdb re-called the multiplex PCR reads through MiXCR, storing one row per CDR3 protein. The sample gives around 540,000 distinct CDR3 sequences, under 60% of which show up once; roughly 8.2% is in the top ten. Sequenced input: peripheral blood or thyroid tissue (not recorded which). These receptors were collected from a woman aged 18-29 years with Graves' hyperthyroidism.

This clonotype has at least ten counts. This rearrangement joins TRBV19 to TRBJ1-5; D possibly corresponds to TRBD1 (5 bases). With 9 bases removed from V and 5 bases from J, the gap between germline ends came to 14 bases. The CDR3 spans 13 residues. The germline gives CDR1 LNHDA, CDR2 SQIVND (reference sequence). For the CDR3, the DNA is TGTGCCAGCAGCATTCGGGGCGATCAGCCCCAGCATTTT. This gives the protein CASSIRGDQPQHF. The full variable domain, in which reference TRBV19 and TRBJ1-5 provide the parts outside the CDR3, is DGGITQSPKYLFRKEGQNVTLSCEQNLNHDAMYWYRQDPGQGLRLIYYSQIVNDFQKGDIAEGYSVSREKKESFPLTVTSAQKNPTAFYLCASSIRGDQPQHFGDGTRLSIL.

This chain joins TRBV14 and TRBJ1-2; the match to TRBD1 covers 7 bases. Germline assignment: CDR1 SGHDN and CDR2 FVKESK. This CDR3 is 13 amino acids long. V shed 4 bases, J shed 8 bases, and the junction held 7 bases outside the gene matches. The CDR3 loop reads CASSLWDSEGYTF. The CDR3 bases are TGTGCCAGCAGCCTTTGGGACAGTGAGGGCTACACCTTC.

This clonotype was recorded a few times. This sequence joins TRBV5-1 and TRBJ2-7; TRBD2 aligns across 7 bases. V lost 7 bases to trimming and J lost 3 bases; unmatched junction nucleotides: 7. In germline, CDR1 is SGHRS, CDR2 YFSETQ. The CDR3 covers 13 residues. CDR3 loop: CASRTSASYEQYF. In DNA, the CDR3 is TGCGCCAGCCGCACTAGCGCGAGCTACGAGCAGTACTTC.

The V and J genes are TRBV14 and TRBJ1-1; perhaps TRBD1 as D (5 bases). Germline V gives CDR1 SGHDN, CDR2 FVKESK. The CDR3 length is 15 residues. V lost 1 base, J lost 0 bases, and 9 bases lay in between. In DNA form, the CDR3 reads TGTGCCAGCAGCCAAGTCGGACATCTGAACACTGAAGCTTTCTTT. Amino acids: CASSQVGHLNTEAFF.

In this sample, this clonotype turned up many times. In DNA form, the CDR3 reads TGTGCCAGCAGTGCCCAGACTGAAGCTTTCTTT. This encodes CASSAQTEAFF. The V call is TRBV9, the J call TRBJ1-1; D is unclear. Per germline, CDR1 SGDLS and CDR2 YYNGEE. This CDR3 is 11 amino acids long. V was shortened by 5 bases and J by 5 bases, with 7 bases between the two germline ends.

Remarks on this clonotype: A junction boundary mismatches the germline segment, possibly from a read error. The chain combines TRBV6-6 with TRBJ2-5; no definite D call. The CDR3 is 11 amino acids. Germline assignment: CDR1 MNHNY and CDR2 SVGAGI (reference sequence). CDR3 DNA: TGTGCCAGCAGTCACAAAGATACCCAGTACTTC. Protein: CASSHKDTQYF.

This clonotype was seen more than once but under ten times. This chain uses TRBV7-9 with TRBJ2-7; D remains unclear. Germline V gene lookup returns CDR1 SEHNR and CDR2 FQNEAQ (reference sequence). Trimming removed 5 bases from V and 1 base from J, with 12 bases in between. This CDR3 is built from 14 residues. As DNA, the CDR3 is TGTGCCAGCAGCCGCGGCAGGTCTTCCTACGAGCAGTACTTC. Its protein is CASSRGRSSYEQYF.

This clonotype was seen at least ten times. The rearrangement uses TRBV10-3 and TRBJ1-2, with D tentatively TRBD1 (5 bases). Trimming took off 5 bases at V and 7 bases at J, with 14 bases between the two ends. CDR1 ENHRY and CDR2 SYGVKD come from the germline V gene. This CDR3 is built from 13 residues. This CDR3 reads CAISPWTTSGYTF. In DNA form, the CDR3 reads TGTGCCATCAGTCCCTGGACAACCTCTGGCTACACCTTC.

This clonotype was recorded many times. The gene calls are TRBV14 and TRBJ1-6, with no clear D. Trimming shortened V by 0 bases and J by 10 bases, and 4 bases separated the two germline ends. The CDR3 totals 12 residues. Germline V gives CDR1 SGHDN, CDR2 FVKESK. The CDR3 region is CASSQERSPLHF. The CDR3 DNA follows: TGTGCCAGCAGCCAAGAGCGATCACCCCTCCACTTT.

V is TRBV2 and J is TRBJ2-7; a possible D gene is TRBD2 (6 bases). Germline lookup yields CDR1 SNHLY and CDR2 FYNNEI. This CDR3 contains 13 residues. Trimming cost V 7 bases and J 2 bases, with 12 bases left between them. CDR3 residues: CASNRGTAYEQYF. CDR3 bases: TGTGCCAGCAATCGCGGGACGGCCTACGAGCAGTACTTC.

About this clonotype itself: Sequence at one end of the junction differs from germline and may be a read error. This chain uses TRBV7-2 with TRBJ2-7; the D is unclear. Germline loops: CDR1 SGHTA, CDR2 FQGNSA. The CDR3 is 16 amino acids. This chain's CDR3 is CASSPIDLGWTYEQYF. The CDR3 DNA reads TGCGCCAGCAGCCCAATAGATTTGGGTTGGACCTACGAGCAGTACTTC.

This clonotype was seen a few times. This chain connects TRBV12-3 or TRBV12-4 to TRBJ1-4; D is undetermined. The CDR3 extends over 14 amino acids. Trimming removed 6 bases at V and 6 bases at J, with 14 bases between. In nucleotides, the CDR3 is TGTGCCAGCAGATCTCGCGGGAGCGATGAAAAACTGTTTTTT. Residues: CASRSRGSDEKLFF.

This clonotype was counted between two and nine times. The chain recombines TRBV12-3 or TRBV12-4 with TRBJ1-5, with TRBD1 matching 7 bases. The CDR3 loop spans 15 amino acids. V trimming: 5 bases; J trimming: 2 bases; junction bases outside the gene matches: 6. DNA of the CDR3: TGTGCCAGCAGTCAACAGGGGCAGCGCAATCAGCCCCAGCATTTT. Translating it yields CASSQQGQRNQPQHF.

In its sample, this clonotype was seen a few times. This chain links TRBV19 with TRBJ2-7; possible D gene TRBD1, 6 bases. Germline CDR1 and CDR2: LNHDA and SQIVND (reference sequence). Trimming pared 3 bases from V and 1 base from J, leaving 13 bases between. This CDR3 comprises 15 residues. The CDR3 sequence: CASSMQPTGSYEQYF. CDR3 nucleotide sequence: TGTGCCAGTAGTATGCAGCCGACAGGATCCTACGAGCAGTACTTC.

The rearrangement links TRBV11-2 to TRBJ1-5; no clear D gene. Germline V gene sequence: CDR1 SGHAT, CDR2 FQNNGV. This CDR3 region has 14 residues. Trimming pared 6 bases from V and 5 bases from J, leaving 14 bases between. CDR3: CASSTAYIDQPQHF. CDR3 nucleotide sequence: TGTGCCAGCAGTACAGCGTACATAGATCAGCCCCAGCATTTT.

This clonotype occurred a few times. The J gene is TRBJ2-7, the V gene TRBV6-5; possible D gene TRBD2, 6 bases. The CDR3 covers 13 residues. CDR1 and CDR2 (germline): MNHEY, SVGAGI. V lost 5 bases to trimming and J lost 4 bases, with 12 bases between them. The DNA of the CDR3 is TGTGCCAGCAGTGACCCTGGGACTTACGAGCAGTACTTC. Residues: CASSDPGTYEQYF.

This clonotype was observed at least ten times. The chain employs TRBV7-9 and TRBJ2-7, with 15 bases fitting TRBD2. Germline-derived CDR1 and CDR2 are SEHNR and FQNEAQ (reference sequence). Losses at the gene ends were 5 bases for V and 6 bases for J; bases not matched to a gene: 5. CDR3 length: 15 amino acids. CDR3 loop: CASSPGGLAGGEQYF. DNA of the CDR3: TGTGCCAGCAGCCCGGGGGGACTAGCGGGAGGCGAGCAGTACTTC.

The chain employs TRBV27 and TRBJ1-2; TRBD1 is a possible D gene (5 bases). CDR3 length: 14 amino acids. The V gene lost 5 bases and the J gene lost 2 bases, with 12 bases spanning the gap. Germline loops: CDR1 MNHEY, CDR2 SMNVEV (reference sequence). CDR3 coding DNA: TGTGCCAGCAGTCGTACAGGTCAAAACTATGGCTACACCTTC. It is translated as CASSRTGQNYGYTF.

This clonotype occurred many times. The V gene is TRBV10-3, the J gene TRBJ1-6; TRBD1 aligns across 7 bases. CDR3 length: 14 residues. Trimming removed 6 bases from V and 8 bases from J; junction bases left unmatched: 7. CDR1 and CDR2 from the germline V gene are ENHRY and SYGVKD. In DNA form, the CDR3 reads TGTGCCATCAGGCCAAGGGGGCAGGATTCACCCCTCCACTTT. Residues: CAIRPRGQDSPLHF.

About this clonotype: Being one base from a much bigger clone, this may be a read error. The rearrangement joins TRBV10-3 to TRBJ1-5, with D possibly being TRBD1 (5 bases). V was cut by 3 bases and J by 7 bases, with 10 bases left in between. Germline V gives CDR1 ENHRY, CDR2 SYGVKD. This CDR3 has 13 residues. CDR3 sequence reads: CAISEQAQQPQHF. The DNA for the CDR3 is TGTGCCATCAGTGAACAGGCCCAGCAGCCCCAGCATTTT.

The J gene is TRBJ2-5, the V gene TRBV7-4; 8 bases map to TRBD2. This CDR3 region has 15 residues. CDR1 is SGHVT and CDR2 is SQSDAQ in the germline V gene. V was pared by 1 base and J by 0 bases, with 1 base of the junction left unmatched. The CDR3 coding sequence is TGTGCCAGCAGCTTAGTGACTAGCGACCAAGAGACCCAGTACTTC. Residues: CASSLVTSDQETQYF.